A single sample is the source of the 20 T cell receptor beta chains below, sequenced in a study of a mutant IDH1 vaccine in newly diagnosed glioma. The antigens for these receptors are not known. Time point: week 11, during vaccination. In every dose of vaccine, 300 ug of mutant IDH1 20-mer peptide was given alongside topical imiquimod. TCRdb's table, derived via immunoSEQ multiplex PCR, lists solely in-frame clones and lacks some. Among 95,000 to 120,000 clones, 85% to 90% were seen once, and the ten largest hold 0.6% to 0.75%. The starting material was PBMCs, obtained from a glioma patient whose treatment included an IDH1 peptide vaccine. Receptors originate from a woman aged 45-65 years with glioma.

The rearrangement uses TRBV7-9 and TRBJ2-3; 13 bases fit TRBD2. The germline V gene has CDR1 SEHNR and CDR2 FQNEAQ (reference sequence). J was trimmed by 2 bases and V by 3 bases; bases with no gene match: 2. The CDR3 runs to 16 residues. The CDR3 region has the DNA TGTGCCAGCAGCTTCGGACTAGCGGGAGTCACAGATACGCAGTATTTT. Translating it yields CASSFGLAGVTDTQYF.

The chain recombines TRBV29-1 with TRBJ1-5; no clear D. Germline CDR1 reads SQVTM; CDR2 reads ANQGSEA. Between the trimmed V and J ends, which lost 8 bases and 2 bases, there was a span of 16 bases. This CDR3 has 14 residues. This chain's CDR3 is CSLPGGIRNQPQHF. DNA for the CDR3: TGCAGCCTACCCGGCGGGATTCGCAATCAGCCCCAGCATTTT. Variable domain in full (rest from reference TRBV29-1 and TRBJ1-5): SAVISQKPSRDICQRGTSLTIQCQVDSQVTMMFWYRQQPGQSLTLIATANQGSEATYESGFVIDKFPISRPNLTFSTLTVSNMSPEDSSIYLCSLPGGIRNQPQHFGDGTRLSIL.

The chain is built from TRBV6-5 and TRBJ2-7; D might be TRBD1 (5 bases). Germline CDR1 and CDR2: MNHEY and SVGAGI. This CDR3 is 13 amino acids long. Trimming took 5 bases from V and 7 from J, leaving 15 bases between them. The CDR3 sequence: CASSTGSLVEQYF. The CDR3, as DNA: TGTGCCAGCAGTACAGGTTCCTTAGTGGAGCAGTACTTC.

The chain has TRBV27 and TRBJ1-2; D not resolved. There are 13 residues in the CDR3. Germline CDR1 reads MNHEY; CDR2 reads SMNVEV (reference sequence). Trimming removed 2 bases from V and 4 bases from J, with 8 bases in between. For the CDR3, the DNA is TGTGCCAGCAGTTTACGTGGGAGCTATGGCTACACCTTC. It translates to CASSLRGSYGYTF.

J is TRBJ2-4 and V is TRBV2, with TRBD1 as a possible D gene (5 bases). The germline CDR1 and CDR2 sequences are SNHLY and FYNNEI. CDR3 size: 16 residues. The ends were cut back, 5 bases at V and 1 base at J, with 15 bases in the middle. The CDR3 DNA reads TGTGCCAGCAGTTCCTTAGGGGCGAATGCCAAAAACATTCAGTACTTC. Translation gives CASSSLGANAKNIQYF.

This clone has only one observation. The chain recombines TRBV11-2 with TRBJ2-2; D is uncertain. Germline CDR1 reads SGHAT; CDR2 reads FQNNGV. Trimming shortened V by 1 base and J by 7 bases, and 7 bases separated the two germline ends. The CDR3 runs to 13 residues. The CDR3 sequence is CASSLALVGELFF. CDR3 nucleotide sequence: TGTGCCAGCAGCTTAGCGCTTGTCGGGGAGCTGTTTTTT.

V gene TRBV14 combines with J gene TRBJ2-5; TRBD2 might be the D (5 bases). V lost 1 base, J lost 2 bases, and 8 bases lay in between. This CDR3 contains 14 residues. Germline values: CDR1 SGHDN, CDR2 FVKESK. CDR3 amino acids: CASSQGQRQETQYF. The CDR3 DNA follows: TGTGCCAGCAGCCAAGGCCAGCGGCAAGAGACCCAGTACTTC.

The chain uses TRBV11-2 and TRBJ2-7; weak D call: TRBD2 (5 bases). V was shortened by 4 bases and J by 7 bases, with 20 bases between the two germline ends. The CDR3 has 15 residues. Germline V CDR1 and CDR2: SGHAT, FQNNGV. DNA of the CDR3: TGTGCCAGCAGCTCGACCCACCGGGGATATAGGGAGCAGTACTTC. This sequence encodes CASSSTHRGYREQYF. The variable domain in full, completed from reference TRBV11-2 and TRBJ2-7, reads EAGVAQSPRYKIIEKRQSVAFWCNPISGHATLYWYQQILGQGPKLLIQFQNNGVVDDSQLPKDRFSAERLKGVDSTLKIQPAKLEDSAVYLCASSSTHRGYREQYFGPGTRLTVT.

J is TRBJ1-2 and V is TRBV11-2; perhaps TRBD1 as D (5 bases). V gave up 1 base and J gave up 4 bases, with 10 bases separating them. The CDR3 contains 14 residues. Germline V gene lookup returns CDR1 SGHAT and CDR2 FQNNGV. Here the CDR3 reads CASSLGGVPYGYTF. In DNA form, the CDR3 reads TGTGCCAGCAGCTTAGGGGGGGTACCCTATGGCTACACCTTC.

The chain combines TRBV9 with TRBJ1-1; the match to TRBD1 covers 7 bases. The trim removed 3 bases at V and 5 bases at J, leaving 10 bases unmatched. Germline CDR1 reads SGDLS; CDR2 reads YYNGEE. The CDR3 sequence is 15 residues long. CDR3 protein: CASSEGVGGWTEAFF. The CDR3 nucleotides read TGTGCCAGCAGCGAGGGTGTAGGGGGCTGGACTGAAGCTTTCTTT.

This chain joins TRBV6-1 and TRBJ2-1, with 9 bases fitting TRBD2. The V gene end was trimmed by 11 bases and the J gene end by 9 bases; junction bases not matched to a gene: 14. The CDR3 consists of 14 residues. Germline CDR1 is MNHNS and CDR2 is SASEGT. The CDR3 here is CAHQEAGGRSEQFF. The DNA for the CDR3 is TGTGCCCACCAAGAGGCGGGAGGGCGGAGTGAGCAGTTCTTC.

CDR3 region: CASSLGGRGYGYTF. In nucleotides, the CDR3 is TGTGCCAGCAGCTTAGGTGGACGGGGATATGGCTACACCTTC. The chain uses TRBV11-1 and TRBJ1-2; D gene unclear. Germline values: CDR1 SGHAT, CDR2 FQDESV (reference sequence). This CDR3 has 14 residues. Trimming pared 1 base from V and 5 bases from J, leaving 11 bases between.

This clone was counted once. The rearrangement uses TRBV18 and TRBJ2-2; D unresolved. CDR3 size: 14 residues. Germline loops: CDR1 KGHSH, CDR2 LQKENI. With 1 base removed from V and 2 bases from J, the gap between germline ends came to 5 bases. This CDR3 is CASSPLSNTGELFF. The CDR3 DNA reads TGTGCCAGCTCACCACTTTCAAACACCGGGGAGCTGTTTTTT.

The chain has TRBV6-5 and TRBJ2-3; 7 bases agree with TRBD2. Germline assignment: CDR1 MNHEY and CDR2 SVGAGI. This CDR3 comprises 14 residues. J gave up 1 base and V 2 bases, and 0 bases lay outside the gene matches. CDR3 loop: CASSYTSGTDTQYF. The CDR3 coding sequence is TGTGCCAGCAGTTACACTAGCGGCACAGATACGCAGTATTTT.

This rearrangement joins TRBV5-6 to TRBJ2-7, with D hard to call. The CDR3 consists of 12 residues. V was cut by 4 bases and J by 3 bases, with 8 bases left in between. Per germline, CDR1 SGHDT and CDR2 YYEEEE. This chain's CDR3 is CASSLRRYEQYF. The CDR3 region has the DNA TGTGCCAGCAGCCTGAGGCGCTACGAGCAGTACTTC.

The CDR3 sequence is CSVFSGRARNEQFF. DNA of the CDR3: TGCAGCGTCTTTAGCGGGAGGGCCAGGAATGAGCAGTTCTTC. The rearrangement joins TRBV29-1 to TRBJ2-1; TRBD2 aligns across 11 bases. The CDR3 totals 14 residues. V lost 6 bases to trimming and J lost 7 bases; unmatched junction nucleotides: 8. CDR1 is SQVTM, CDR2 ANQGSEA, per germline.

V and J are TRBV27 and TRBJ2-1; the match to TRBD2 covers 8 bases. The CDR3 loop spans 21 amino acids. The ends lost 6 bases at V and 1 base at J; junction bases unmatched: 23. Germline V gene lookup returns CDR1 MNHEY and CDR2 SMNVEV (reference sequence). CDR3: CASSFWGDSGIGKRSYNEQFF. DNA of the CDR3: TGTGCCAGCAGCTTCTGGGGGGATAGCGGGATTGGGAAGAGGTCCTACAATGAGCAGTTCTTC.

The chain combines TRBV5-6 with TRBJ1-1; tentatively, D is TRBD1 (6 bases). The germline V gene encodes CDR1 SGHDT and CDR2 YYEEEE. This CDR3 is built from 16 residues. Trimming left V 0 bases short and J 3 bases short, with 15 bases between. The CDR3 DNA is TGTGCCAGCAGCTTGGTTTCTGGGGGCGAGGACACTGAAGCTTTCTTT. This codes for CASSLVSGGEDTEAFF.

This sequence joins TRBV6-6 and TRBJ1-6; 7 nucleotides agree with TRBD1. The CDR3 runs to 16 residues. V shed 6 bases and J 7 bases; nucleotides not matched to a gene: 12. Germline V CDR1 and CDR2: MNHNY, SVGAGI (reference sequence). The CDR3 DNA is TGTGCCAGCAGGATAGCAGGGGGAGGTTCGAATTCACCCCTCCACTTT. Its protein product is CASRIAGGGSNSPLHF.

This chain connects TRBV6-1 to TRBJ2-7, with no clear D. V dropped 0 bases and J dropped 0 bases, with 9 bases sitting between them. The CDR3 has 15 residues. Germline CDR1 and CDR2: MNHNS and SASEGT. This chain's CDR3 is CASSEAQAYSYEQYF. The DNA for the CDR3 is TGTGCCAGCAGTGAAGCGCAGGCGTACTCCTACGAGCAGTACTTC.